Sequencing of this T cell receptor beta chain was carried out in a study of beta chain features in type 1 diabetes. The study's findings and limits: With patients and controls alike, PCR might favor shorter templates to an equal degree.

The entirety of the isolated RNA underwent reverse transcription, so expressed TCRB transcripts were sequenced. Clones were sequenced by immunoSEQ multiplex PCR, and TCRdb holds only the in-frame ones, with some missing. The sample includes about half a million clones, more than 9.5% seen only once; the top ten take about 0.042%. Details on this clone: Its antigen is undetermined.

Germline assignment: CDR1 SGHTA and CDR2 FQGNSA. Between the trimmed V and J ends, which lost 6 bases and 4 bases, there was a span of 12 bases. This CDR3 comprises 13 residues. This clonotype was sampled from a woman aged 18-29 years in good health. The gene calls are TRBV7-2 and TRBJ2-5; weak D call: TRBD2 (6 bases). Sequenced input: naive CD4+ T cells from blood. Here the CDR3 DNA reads TGTGCCAGCAGACCTAGCGCGGGAGAGACCCAGTACTTC. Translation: CASRPSAGETQYF.